This T cell receptor beta chain was captured by sequencing in a study of CXCR3-negative and CXCR3-positive naive CD8 T cells. The wider study: Libraries each contributed about 1.5 +/- 0.3 million TRB reads, for roughly 130 million in total.

Researchers prepared the TRB cDNA libraries using 5' RACE with UMI labels. TCRdb re-analyzed the 5' RACE reads; it lists each CDR3 protein once, without DNA. This sample's clone table lists tens of thousands of distinct CDR3 sequences. Note on this clonotype: Its specificity is not known.

General observations from the study: For CXCR3-positive naive cells, TRB CDR3s were more hydrophobic than those of CXCR3-negative naive cells. Naive CXCR3-negative and CXCR3-positive cells had similar TRBV-TRBJ usage; memory differed.

There are 15 residues in the CDR3. CDR1 and CDR2 (germline): LGHNA, YSLEER. 300,000 cells per CD8+ T cell subset were flow-sorted in triplicate. Cells that were CD45RO-CCR7+CD27+CD95- constituted naive CD8+ T cells. The clonotype was recovered from a human donor in good health. Some clones in this sample may be carry-over from other donors' samples. The chain employs TRBV4-3 and TRBJ2-5; checking the TCRdb D call of TRBD2 is not possible without DNA. The sample comprised naive CXCR3+ CD8+ T cells from blood. Sample subset: CD45RO-CCR7+CD27+CD95- naive CD8+ T cells expressing CXCR3 (TNR3+). The CDR3 sequence is CASSQGTSGQETQYF.